This record covers a single T cell receptor (beta chain). What it binds is unknown. The CDR3 contains 16 residues. Germline assignment: CDR1 SGHAT and CDR2 FQNNGV. The germline V and J ends were trimmed by 5 bases and 3 bases, with 17 bases remaining between them. Approximately 9 milliliters of peripheral blood were drawn from each donor into EDTA-treated tubes. This sample was taken from a study of blood T cells in healthy people across ages. Study outcomes and limitations: Roughly linearly, TCR beta diversity per million T cells fell as age increased.

Then a second PCR, running roughly 6 to 12 cycles, was carried out with a sample-barcoded 5' primer and a J-beta primer mix. TCRdb redid the calling of the 5' RACE reads with MiXCR, one entry per CDR3 protein. The sample has approximately 810,000 distinct CDR3 sequences, 36% seen once. The chain joins TRBV11-2 to TRBJ2-1, with a possible D match to TRBD1 (6 bases). This receptor was obtained from a man aged 18 to 30 in good health. The sample taken for sequencing was blood. The CDR3 DNA reads TGTGCCAGCAGCCTAGTAGCAGGGGACGACTACAATGAGCAGTTCTTC. This translates into CASSLVAGDDYNEQFF.